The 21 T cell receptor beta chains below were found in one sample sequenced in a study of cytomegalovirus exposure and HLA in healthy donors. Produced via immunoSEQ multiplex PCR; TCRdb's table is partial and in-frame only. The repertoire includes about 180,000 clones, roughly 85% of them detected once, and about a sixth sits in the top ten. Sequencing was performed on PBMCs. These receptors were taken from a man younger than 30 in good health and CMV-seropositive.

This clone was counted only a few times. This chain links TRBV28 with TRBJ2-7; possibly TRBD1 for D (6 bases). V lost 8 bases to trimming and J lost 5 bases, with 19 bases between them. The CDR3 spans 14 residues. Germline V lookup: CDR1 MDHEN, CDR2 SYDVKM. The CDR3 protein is CASQLQGIRHEQYF. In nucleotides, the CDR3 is TGTGCCAGCCAACTACAGGGAATAAGACACGAGCAGTACTTC.

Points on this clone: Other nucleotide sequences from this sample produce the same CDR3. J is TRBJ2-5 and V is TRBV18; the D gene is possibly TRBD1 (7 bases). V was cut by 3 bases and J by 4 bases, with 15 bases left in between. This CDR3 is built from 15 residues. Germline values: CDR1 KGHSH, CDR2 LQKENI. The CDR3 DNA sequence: TGTGCCAGCTCACCCCTCCAGGGGGGAGGAGAGACCCAGTACTTC. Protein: CASSPLQGGGETQYF.

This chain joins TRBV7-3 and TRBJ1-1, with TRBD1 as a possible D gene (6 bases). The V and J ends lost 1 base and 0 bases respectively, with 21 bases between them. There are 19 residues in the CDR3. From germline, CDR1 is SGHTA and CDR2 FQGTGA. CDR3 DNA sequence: TGTGCCAGCAGCTTAAGCCCCGGGGGGGCGACCTTCATGAACACTGAAGCTTTCTTT. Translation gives CASSLSPGGATFMNTEAFF.

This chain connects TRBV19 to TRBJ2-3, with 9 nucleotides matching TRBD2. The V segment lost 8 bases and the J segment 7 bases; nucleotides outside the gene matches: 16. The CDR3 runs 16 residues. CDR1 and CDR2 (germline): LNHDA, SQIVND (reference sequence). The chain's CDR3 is CASRLSDGSGGNTQYF. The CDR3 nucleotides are TGTGCCAGTCGCCTCTCGGATGGTAGCGGGGGAAATACGCAGTATTTT.

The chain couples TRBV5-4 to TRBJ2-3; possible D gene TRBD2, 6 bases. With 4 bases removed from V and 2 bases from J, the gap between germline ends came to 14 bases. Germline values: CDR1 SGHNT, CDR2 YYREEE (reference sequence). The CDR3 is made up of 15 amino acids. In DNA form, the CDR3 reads TGTGCCAGCAGCCCTCAGCGGGTCTACACAGATACGCAGTATTTT. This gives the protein CASSPQRVYTDTQYF.

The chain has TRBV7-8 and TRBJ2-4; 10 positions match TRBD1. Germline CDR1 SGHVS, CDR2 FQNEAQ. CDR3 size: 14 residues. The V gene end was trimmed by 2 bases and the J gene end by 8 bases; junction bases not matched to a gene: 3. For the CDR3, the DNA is TGTGCCAGCAGCTTATTGGGGACAGGGGACATTCAGTACTTC. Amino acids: CASSLLGTGDIQYF.

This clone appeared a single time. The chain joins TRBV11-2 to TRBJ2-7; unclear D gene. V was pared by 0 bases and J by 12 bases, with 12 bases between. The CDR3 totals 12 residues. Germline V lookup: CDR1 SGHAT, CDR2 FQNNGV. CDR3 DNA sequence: TGTGCCAGCAGCTTAGACAGTGGCCCTCCGTACTTC. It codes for CASSLDSGPPYF.

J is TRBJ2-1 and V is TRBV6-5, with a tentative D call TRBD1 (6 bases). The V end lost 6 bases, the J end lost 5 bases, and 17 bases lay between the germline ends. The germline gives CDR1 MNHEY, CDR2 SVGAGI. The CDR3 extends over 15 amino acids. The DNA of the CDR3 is TGTGCCAGCAGGCGAACAGGGCAATCGGACAATGAGCAGTTCTTC. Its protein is CASRRTGQSDNEQFF.

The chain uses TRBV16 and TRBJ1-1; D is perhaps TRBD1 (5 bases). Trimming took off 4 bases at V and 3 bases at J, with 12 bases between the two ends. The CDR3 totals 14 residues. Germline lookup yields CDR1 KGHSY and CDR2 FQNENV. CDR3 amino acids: CASSLQGGDTEAFF. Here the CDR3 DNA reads TGTGCCAGCAGCCTCCAGGGAGGTGACACTGAAGCTTTCTTT. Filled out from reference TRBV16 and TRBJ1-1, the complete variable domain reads GEEVAQTPKHLVRGEGQKAKLYCAPIKGHSYVFWYQQVLKNEFKFLISFQNENVFDETGMPKERFSAKCLPNSPCSLEIQATKLEDSAVYFCASSLQGGDTEAFFGQGTRLTVV.

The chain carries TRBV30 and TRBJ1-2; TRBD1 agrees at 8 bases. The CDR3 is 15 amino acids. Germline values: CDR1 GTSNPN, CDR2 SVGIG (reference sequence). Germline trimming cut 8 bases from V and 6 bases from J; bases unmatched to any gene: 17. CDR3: CAHRKGWQGADGYTF. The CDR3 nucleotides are TGTGCCCACCGAAAGGGGTGGCAGGGGGCGGATGGCTACACCTTC. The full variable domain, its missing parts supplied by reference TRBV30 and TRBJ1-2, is SQTIHQWPATLVQPVGSPLSLECTVEGTSNPNLYWYRQAAGRGLQLLFYSVGIGQISSEVPQNLSASRPQDRQFILSSKKLLLSDSGFYLCAHRKGWQGADGYTFGSGTRLTVV.

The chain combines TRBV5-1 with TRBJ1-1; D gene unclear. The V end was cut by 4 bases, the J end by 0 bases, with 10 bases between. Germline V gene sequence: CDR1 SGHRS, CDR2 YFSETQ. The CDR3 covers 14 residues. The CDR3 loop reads CASSRASLNTEAFF. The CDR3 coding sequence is TGCGCCAGCAGCCGGGCTAGCTTGAACACTGAAGCTTTCTTT.

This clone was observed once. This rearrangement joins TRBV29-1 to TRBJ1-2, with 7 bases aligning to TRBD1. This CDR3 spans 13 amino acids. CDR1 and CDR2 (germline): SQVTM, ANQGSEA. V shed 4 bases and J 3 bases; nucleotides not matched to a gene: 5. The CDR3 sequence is CSVVGGEDYGYTF. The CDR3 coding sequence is TGCAGCGTTGTAGGGGGCGAAGACTATGGCTACACCTTC.

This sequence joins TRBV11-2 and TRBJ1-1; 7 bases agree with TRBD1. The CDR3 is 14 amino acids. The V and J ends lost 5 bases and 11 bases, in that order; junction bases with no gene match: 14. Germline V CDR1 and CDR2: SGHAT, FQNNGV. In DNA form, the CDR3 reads TGTGCCAGCAGCCCCGAAACTTTTCCAGGGGGGGCTTTCTTT. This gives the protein CASSPETFPGGAFF.

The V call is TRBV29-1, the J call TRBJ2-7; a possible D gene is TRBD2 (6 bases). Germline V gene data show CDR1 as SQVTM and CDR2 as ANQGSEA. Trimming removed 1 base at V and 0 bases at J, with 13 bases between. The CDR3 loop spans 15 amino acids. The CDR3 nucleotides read TGCAGCGTTGAAGGCGGAGGGGCCAGCTCCTACGAGCAGTACTTC. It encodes CSVEGGGASSYEQYF.

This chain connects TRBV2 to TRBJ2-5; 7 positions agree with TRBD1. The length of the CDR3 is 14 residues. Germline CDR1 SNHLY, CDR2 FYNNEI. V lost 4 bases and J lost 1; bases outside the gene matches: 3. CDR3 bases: TGTGCCAGCAGTGCTGGGACAGCCCAAGAGACCCAGTACTTC. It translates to CASSAGTAQETQYF.

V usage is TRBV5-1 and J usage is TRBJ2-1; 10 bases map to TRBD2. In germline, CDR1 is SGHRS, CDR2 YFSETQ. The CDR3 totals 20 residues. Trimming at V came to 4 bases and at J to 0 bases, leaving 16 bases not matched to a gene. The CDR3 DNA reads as TGCGCCAGCAGCCCTACTATGGCTAGCGGGGGTCCGAGCTCCTACAATGAGCAGTTCTTC. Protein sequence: CASSPTMASGGPSSYNEQFF.

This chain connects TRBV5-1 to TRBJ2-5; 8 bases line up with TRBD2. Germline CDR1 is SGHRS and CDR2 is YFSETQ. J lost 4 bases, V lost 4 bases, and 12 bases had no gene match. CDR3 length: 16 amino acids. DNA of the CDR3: TGCGCCAGCAGCCCATTTCCCCCTCTAGCGGGAGAGACCCAGTACTTC. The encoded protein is CASSPFPPLAGETQYF.

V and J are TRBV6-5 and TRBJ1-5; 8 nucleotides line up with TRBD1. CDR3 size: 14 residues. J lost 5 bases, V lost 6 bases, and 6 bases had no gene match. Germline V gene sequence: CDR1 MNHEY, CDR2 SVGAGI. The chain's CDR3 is CASRAGGSDQPQHF. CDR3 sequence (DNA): TGTGCCAGCAGGGCAGGGGGCTCGGATCAGCCCCAGCATTTT.

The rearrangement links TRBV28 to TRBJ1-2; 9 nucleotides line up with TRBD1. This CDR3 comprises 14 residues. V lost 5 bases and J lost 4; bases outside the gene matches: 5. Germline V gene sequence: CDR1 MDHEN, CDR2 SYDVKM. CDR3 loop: CASSPTGGAYGYTF. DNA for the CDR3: TGTGCCAGCAGTCCGACAGGGGGTGCCTATGGCTACACCTTC.

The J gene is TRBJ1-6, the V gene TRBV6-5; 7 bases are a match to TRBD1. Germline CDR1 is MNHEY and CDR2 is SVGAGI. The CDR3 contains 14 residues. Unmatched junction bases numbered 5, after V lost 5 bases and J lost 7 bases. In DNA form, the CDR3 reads TGTGCCAGCAGTCCGGGACAGAAGAATTCACCCCTCCACTTT. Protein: CASSPGQKNSPLHF.

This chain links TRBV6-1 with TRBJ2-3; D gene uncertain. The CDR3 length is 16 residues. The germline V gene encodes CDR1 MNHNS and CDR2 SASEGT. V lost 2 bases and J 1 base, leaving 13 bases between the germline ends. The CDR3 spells CASSEMENTRTDTQYF. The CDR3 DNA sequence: TGTGCCAGCAGTGAAATGGAGAACACCCGCACAGATACGCAGTATTTT.